The 7 T cell receptor beta chains reported below all come from one sample, sequenced in a study of blood T cell repertoires in COVID-19. Repertoires were generated with immunoSEQ multiplex PCR, while TCRdb's copy carries only in-frame clones and drops some. The sample lists roughly 160,000 clones, approximately 86% occurring once. The source material was peripheral blood. These receptor sequences come from a woman of 80 years or more with COVID-19, enrolled during active disease.

This clone was recorded a few times. V usage is TRBV4-2 and J usage is TRBJ1-2; tentatively, D is TRBD1 (5 bases). The CDR3 runs 14 residues. Between the trimmed V and J ends, which lost 1 base and 0 bases, there was a span of 6 bases. Germline lookup yields CDR1 LGHNA and CDR2 YNFKEQ. This CDR3 is CASSQGQSNYGYTF. The CDR3 bases are TGTGCCAGCAGCCAAGGACAGTCTAACTATGGCTACACCTTC.

This clone turned up a few times. The rearrangement uses TRBV5-1 and TRBJ2-3; perhaps TRBD1 as D (6 bases). Germline V gene lookup returns CDR1 SGHRS and CDR2 YFSETQ. The V end lost 6 bases, the J end lost 0 bases, and 17 bases lay between the germline ends. This CDR3 has 16 residues. The CDR3 here is CASTAGVRSSTDTQYF. The DNA for the CDR3 is TGCGCCAGCACTGCAGGGGTAAGAAGTAGCACAGATACGCAGTATTTT.

This clone was found a few times. CDR3 in amino acids: CASSQGGEAFF. DNA of the CDR3: TGTGCCAGCAGCCAGGGAGGTGAAGCTTTCTTT. The chain couples TRBV11-3 to TRBJ1-1; tentatively, D is TRBD1 (5 bases). The length of the CDR3 is 11 residues. V dropped 5 bases and J dropped 7 bases, with 8 bases sitting between them. Germline V CDR1 and CDR2: SGHNT, YENEEA.

V is TRBV28 and J is TRBJ1-1; 10 bases are shared with TRBD1. V dropped 7 bases and J dropped 10; count of bases not matched to a gene: 9. Germline V gives CDR1 MDHEN, CDR2 SYDVKM. This CDR3 region has 13 residues. The CDR3, as DNA: TGTGCCAGCACCAGGACAGGGGGTCAGCGAGCTTTCTTT. It yields the protein CASTRTGGQRAFF. The whole variable domain, remainder taken from reference TRBV28 and TRBJ1-1, is DVKVTQSSRYLVKRTGEKVFLECVQDMDHENMFWYRQDPGLGLRLIYFSYDVKMKEKGDIPEGYSVSREKKERFSLILESASTNQTSMYLCASTRTGGQRAFFGQGTRLTVV.

The CDR3 nucleotides are TGTGCCAGCCGGCGGGGCGAGCAGTACTTC. It yields the protein CASRRGEQYF. This chain links TRBV2 with TRBJ2-7; D possibly corresponds to TRBD2 (6 bases). Germline V gives CDR1 SNHLY, CDR2 FYNNEI. Trimming removed 8 bases at V and 6 bases at J, with 8 bases between. The CDR3 spans 10 residues.

The gene calls are TRBV10-3 and TRBJ2-1; 8 bases map to TRBD1. J lost 8 bases, V lost 4 bases, and 1 base had no gene match. From germline, CDR1 is ENHRY and CDR2 SYGVKD. The CDR3 is 12 residues long. The CDR3 DNA reads TGTGCCATCAGTGGGACAGGGTATGAGCAGTTCTTC. It is translated as CAISGTGYEQFF.

The chain uses TRBV4-1 and TRBJ1-3; 7 bases align to TRBD1. The length of the CDR3 is 14 residues. The V segment lost 3 bases and the J segment 2 bases; nucleotides outside the gene matches: 1. Germline assignment: CDR1 MGHRA and CDR2 YSYEKL. The CDR3: CASSHTGAGNTIYF. The CDR3 nucleotides are TGCGCCAGCAGCCATACAGGGGCTGGAAACACCATATATTTT.